Included here is one T cell receptor (beta chain) sequence, with context. Some clones are missing from TCRdb's copy, which holds only in-frame ones; the method was immunoSEQ multiplex PCR. The sample has about 50,000 clones, around nine tenths seen once; the top ten hold almost 40%. These data come from a study of control samples from healthy donors and cancer patients. V lost 2 bases and J lost 5; bases outside the gene matches: 4. Germline V CDR1 and CDR2: MNHEY, SVGAGI. The length of the CDR3 is 15 residues. The rearrangement joins TRBV6-5 to TRBJ2-2; 8 bases map to TRBD1. The sequencing sample was made of PBMCs. The source of this sequence is a man in his forties or fifties with head and neck cancer. The CDR3 DNA follows: TGTGCCAGCAGTTACGGAGGACAGGGAACCGGGGAGCTGTTTTTT. Amino acid sequence: CASSYGGQGTGELFF.